These T cell receptor beta chains were read from a single sample in a study of blood T cell repertoires in COVID-19. The method was immunoSEQ multiplex PCR; TCRdb's version includes in-frame clones alone and lacks a portion of them. The sample lists under 200,000 clones; less than 90% were seen once. Sequences were obtained from peripheral blood. Receptors were obtained from a woman in her thirties or forties with acute or convalescent COVID-19. Each CDR3 is given with its conserved first and last residue. The D gene is left open where the match is weak. Rows may omit the clone size; those that give it use once, few, many or a size class.

clone size,J gene,D gene,V gene,CDR3 protein,CDR3 DNA
.,TRBJ2-5,.,TRBV6-5,CASSYPRGGVQETQYF,TGTGCCAGCAGTTACCCCCGGGGCGGGGTCCAAGAGACCCAGTACTTC
once,TRBJ1-1,TRBD1,TRBV7-9,CASSQGLGQQAFF,TGTGCCAGCAGCCAAGGCCTGGGACAGCAAGCTTTCTTT
.,TRBJ1-2,TRBD1,TRBV10-3,CAISESGGRGHPNGYTF,TGTGCCATCAGTGAGAGTGGGGGAAGGGGGCATCCGAATGGCTACACCTTC
.,TRBJ1-2,TRBD1,TRBV3-1/TRBV3-2,CASSSDRAGGYTF,TGTGCCAGCAGCTCCGACAGGGCGGGGGGCTACACCTTC
.,TRBJ1-5,TRBD1,TRBV4-1,CASSQDPQGAWGNQPQHF,TGCGCCAGCAGCCAAGATCCACAGGGGGCTTGGGGCAATCAGCCCCAGCATTTT
.,TRBJ1-6,.,TRBV27,CASTREGSYNSPLHF,TGTGCCAGCACCAGGGAAGGCTCCTATAATTCACCCCTCCACTTT
.,TRBJ1-3,.,TRBV19,CASSVGAPGNTIYF,TGTGCCAGTAGTGTAGGGGCGCCCGGAAACACCATATATTTT
.,TRBJ2-2,.,TRBV21-1,CASSTTVYANTGELFF,TGTGCCAGCAGCACCACAGTCTACGCGAACACCGGGGAGCTGTTTTTT
.,TRBJ2-7,TRBD2,TRBV9,CASSPPTSGTYEQYF,TGTGCCAGCAGCCCACCGACTAGCGGAACCTACGAGCAGTACTTC
.,TRBJ2-7,.,TRBV14,CASSQLASAGEQYF,TGTGCCAGCAGCCAGTTAGCGTCCGCGGGCGAGCAGTACTTC
.,TRBJ1-5,.,TRBV5-6,CASSLKARGQPQHF,TGTGCCAGCAGCTTGAAGGCCAGGGGTCAGCCCCAGCATTTT
.,TRBJ1-2,TRBD1,TRBV11-2,CASSPLDRGNYGYTF,TGTGCCAGCAGCCCCTTGGACAGGGGTAACTATGGCTACACCTTC
.,TRBJ2-2,TRBD2,TRBV12-5,CASGLVGIPRGRLAGSGAGELFF,TGTGCTAGTGGTTTGGTAGGAATTCCCAGGGGTCGACTAGCGGGATCCGGGGCCGGGGAGCTGTTTTTT
.,TRBJ1-3,.,TRBV6-5,CASKGDTIYF,TGTGCCAGCAAGGGAGACACCATATATTTT
.,TRBJ1-5,.,TRBV24-1,CATSDSDQPQHF,TGTGCCACCAGTGACTCGGATCAGCCCCAGCATTTT
.,TRBJ1-1,.,TRBV29-1,CSVENFMNTEAFF,TGCAGCGTTGAAAATTTTATGAACACTGAAGCTTTCTTT
.,TRBJ2-1,TRBD1,TRBV10-1,CASRAGTGEYNEQFF,TGCGCCAGCAGGGCCGGGACAGGAGAATACAATGAGCAGTTCTTC
.,TRBJ2-3,TRBD2,TRBV5-1,CASSFGSSGRADTQYF,TGCGCCAGCAGCTTCGGAAGTAGCGGGAGGGCAGATACGCAGTATTTT
.,TRBJ2-6,.,TRBV28,CASSSVRGSGANVLTF,TGTGCCAGCAGTTCCGTCAGGGGCTCTGGGGCCAACGTCCTGACTTTC
.,TRBJ1-2,.,TRBV19,CASSIELASGEGPVYGYTF,TGTGCCAGTAGTATTGAGTTGGCGTCGGGAGAGGGACCCGTCTATGGCTACACCTTC
.,TRBJ1-1,.,TRBV6-6,CASTKQGRNTEAFF,TGTGCCAGCACAAAACAGGGAAGGAACACTGAAGCTTTCTTT
.,TRBJ1-6,.,TRBV5-4,CASSSRVSPLHF,TGTGCCAGCAGCTCCAGGGTCTCACCCCTCCACTTT